These T cell receptor beta chains were read from a single sample in a study of long-term antiretroviral therapy in people with HIV. Clones were read by immunoSEQ multiplex PCR, and TCRdb kept only the in-frame ones, dropping some. This sample carries about 24,000 clones, roughly four fifths of them seen once, and the ten largest clones take about a quarter. Sequences were derived from unsorted PBMCs, sampled 0.4 years after starting antiretroviral therapy. The receptors shown here come from a man in his fifties or sixties with HIV. Both conserved end residues are part of each CDR3. Fields, in order: CDR3 DNA, CDR3 protein, clone size, D gene, J gene, V gene. The D gene is left open where the match is weak. A clone size is listed for some rows: how often the clone was seen (once, few, many), or a class if it is expanded.

TGTGCCAGCTCACCCCGAGCGGATACCACAGATACGCAGTATTTT | CASSPRADTTDTQYF | few | - | TRBJ2-3 | TRBV18
TGTGCCAGCAGCCAAGAAGTCGCGGGGGGTCGGGATTCACCCCTCCACTTT | CASSQEVAGGRDSPLHF | - | - | TRBJ1-6 | TRBV4-2
TGTGCCAGCAGCGTATCCCTCGAGACTAGCGGGTACCAAGAGACCCAGTACTTC | CASSVSLETSGYQETQYF | once | TRBD2 | TRBJ2-5 | TRBV9
TGTGCCAGCAATTTCCAGGGAGGTAATGAAAAACTGTTTTTT | CASNFQGGNEKLFF | - | - | TRBJ1-4 | TRBV2
TGTGCCATCAGTGAGCTCGGGACTAGCGGGAGATACGGCACAGATACGCAGTATTTT | CAISELGTSGRYGTDTQYF | - | TRBD2 | TRBJ2-3 | TRBV10-3
TGTGCCAGCAGTCCAGGCGGGGGCCCCTACGAGCAGTACTTC | CASSPGGGPYEQYF | - | - | TRBJ2-7 | TRBV6-5
TGTGCCAGCAGCTTAGTTGGGGGGCTCTCTGGGGCCAACGTCCTGACTTTC | CASSLVGGLSGANVLTF | - | - | TRBJ2-6 | TRBV7-3
TGTGCCAGCAGCGTTTCTTCTTTCGGGTGGGGGGCGAGATCCGGGGAGCTGTTTTTT | CASSVSSFGWGARSGELFF | - | - | TRBJ2-2 | TRBV9
TGTGCCAGCAGTCCCCGCGGGGCAGGACCTTCGCGCGAGCAGTACTTC | CASSPRGAGPSREQYF | - | - | TRBJ2-7 | TRBV2
TGCGCCAGCAGCCAGGGACTAGCGGGGGGGCCTATTGTCCCGTATTTT | CASSQGLAGGPIVPYF | - | TRBD2 | TRBJ2-3 | TRBV4-1
TGTGCCAGCAGCCAATACAGGGGGTCTCAGCCCCAGCATTTT | CASSQYRGSQPQHF | - | TRBD1 | TRBJ1-5 | TRBV7-8
TGCGCCAGCATGAGCTACGGCGGGGCCAACGTCCTGACTTTC | CASMSYGGANVLTF | once | - | TRBJ2-6 | TRBV4-1
TGTGCCAGCAGTTTCCCGGGACAGAGCTCCTACGAGCAGTACTTC | CASSFPGQSSYEQYF | once | TRBD1 | TRBJ2-7 | TRBV28
TGTGCCAGCAGCCCTAACCTCAGGGCCTACGAGCAGTACTTC | CASSPNLRAYEQYF | - | - | TRBJ2-7 | TRBV14
TGTGCCAGCTCACCGCAGGAAGCTAACTATGGCTACACCTTC | CASSPQEANYGYTF | - | - | TRBJ1-2 | TRBV18
TGTGCCAGCAGCTTAGTAGCTGGGAGCACCGGGGAGCTGTTTTTT | CASSLVAGSTGELFF | - | - | TRBJ2-2 | TRBV7-2
TGTGCCAGCAGTTACAACTACGAGCAGTACTTC | CASSYNYEQYF | - | - | TRBJ2-7 | TRBV6-6
TGTGCCATCAGTGTCGGGGAGAACACTGAAGCTTTCTTT | CAISVGENTEAFF | - | - | TRBJ1-1 | TRBV10-3
TGTGCCAGCAGTGTAGAGGGCCTGGGCAATCAGCCCCAGCATTTT | CASSVEGLGNQPQHF | few | - | TRBJ1-5 | TRBV2
TGTGCCAGCAGCGTGGGGGACACCCGCTACGAGCAGTACTTC | CASSVGDTRYEQYF | - | - | TRBJ2-7 | TRBV7-2
TGTGCCAGCAGTGAAGTGACGACGGGTGCTGAAGCTTTCTTT | CASSEVTTGAEAFF | - | - | TRBJ1-1 | TRBV2
TGCGCCAGCAGCTTGCTACTAGCGGACACAGATACGCAGTATTTT | CASSLLLADTDTQYF | - | TRBD2 | TRBJ2-3 | TRBV5-1
TGTGCCAGTAATTTCTCGGGAACAGGGTTGACTAATGAAAAACTGTTTTTT | CASNFSGTGLTNEKLFF | - | - | TRBJ1-4 | TRBV6-4
TGTGCCAGCAGTTCAGGGGCTGGGGCCAACGTCCTGACTTTC | CASSSGAGANVLTF | - | - | TRBJ2-6 | TRBV6-5
TGCGCCAGCAGCTTCGAGGGACAGGTCTACAATGAGCAGTTCTTC | CASSFEGQVYNEQFF | - | TRBD1 | TRBJ2-1 | TRBV5-1
TGCGCCAGCAGCCAAGAAGATATGGGGTCCCAAGGCTTCACAGATACGCAGTATTTT | CASSQEDMGSQGFTDTQYF | - | - | TRBJ2-3 | TRBV4-3
TGTGCCAGTAGTATGGATAGCGGGGGGCCGAGCTCCTACAATGAGCAGTTCTTC | CASSMDSGGPSSYNEQFF | once | TRBD2 | TRBJ2-1 | TRBV19
TGTGCCAGCAGCGTAGCGGGGGGGCCACCAGATACGCAGTATTTT | CASSVAGGPPDTQYF | - | TRBD2 | TRBJ2-3 | TRBV7-9
TGTGCCAGCAGTGATAGAAGTGGCAATCAGCCCCAGCATTTT | CASSDRSGNQPQHF | few | - | TRBJ1-5 | TRBV2
TGTGCCAGCAGCTCTACCGGGGGGAATTGGGAGACCCAGTACTTC | CASSSTGGNWETQYF | - | TRBD2 | TRBJ2-5 | TRBV7-6
TGTGCCAGCGTTCTCACCGTACTGAGCACAGATACGCAGTATTTT | CASVLTVLSTDTQYF | - | - | TRBJ2-3 | TRBV7-8
TGTGCCAGCAGCCCCGGGACAGCAAACGAAAAACTGTTTTTT | CASSPGTANEKLFF | - | TRBD1 | TRBJ1-4 | TRBV7-2
TGTGCCAGCAGTTCCCTCAACACCTACGAGCAGTACTTC | CASSSLNTYEQYF | few | - | TRBJ2-7 | TRBV27
TGTGCCAGCAGTTACTCTGGGGTGTTTACTGAAAAACTGTTTTTT | CASSYSGVFTEKLFF | - | - | TRBJ1-4 | TRBV6-5
TGTGCCAGCAGCCCCGTGGAGCCCCTAGAGGGCTACACCTTC | CASSPVEPLEGYTF | - | - | TRBJ1-2 | TRBV14